This T cell receptor (beta chain) was recovered during a study of blood T cell repertoires in COVID-19. Study-level background: Whether acute or convalescent, the COVID-19 samples came from the United States, Italy and Spain. T cells, B-cell-depleted T cells, or PBMCs supplied cDNA or gDNA.

The V and J ends lost 5 bases and 1 base respectively, with 14 bases between them. Germline CDR1 and CDR2: SGHVS and FQNEAQ. This CDR3 contains 15 residues. How the authors handled the data: Amplifying reference gene primers gave estimates of nucleated cell counts. Sequencing used immunoSEQ multiplex PCR; TCRdb keeps in-frame clones, though not all of them. V, J and clone size were drawn from that table, and D and trimming were deduced from the DNA. The table lists approximately 290,000 clones, around 89% of them singletons, with under 0.95% in the top ten. The sequence was obtained from a man aged 25 to 40 with acute or convalescent COVID-19. The V gene is TRBV7-8, the J gene TRBJ1-1; weak D call: TRBD1 (5 bases). The sequenced sample consisted of peripheral blood. CDR3 coding DNA: TGTGCCAGCAGCGCTATCAGGGCTGGGAACACTGAAGCTTTCTTT. This gives the protein CASSAIRAGNTEAFF.